This T cell receptor beta chain comes out of a study of blood T cell repertoires in COVID-19. Clones were read by immunoSEQ multiplex PCR, and TCRdb kept only the in-frame ones, dropping some. The table includes roughly 170,000 clones, around 87% detected once. This TCR was recovered from a young woman who had recovered from COVID-19. Sequenced input: peripheral blood.

In DNA, the CDR3 is TGTGCCACCAGCAGAGTAGGGGACAGGGGGTACACTGAAGCTTTCTTT. Its translation: CATSRVGDRGYTEAFF. This chain connects TRBV15 to TRBJ1-1; 11 positions match TRBD1. From germline, CDR1 is LNHNV and CDR2 YYDKDF (reference sequence). This CDR3 is 16 amino acids long. V shed 1 base, J shed 3 bases, and the junction held 4 bases outside the gene matches. The variable domain in full, completed from reference TRBV15 and TRBJ1-1, reads DAMVIQNPRYQVTQFGKPVTLSCSQTLNHNVMYWYQQKSSQAPKLLFHYYDKDFNNEADTPDNFQSRRPNTSFCFLDIRSPGLGDTAMYLCATSRVGDRGYTEAFFGQGTRLTVV.